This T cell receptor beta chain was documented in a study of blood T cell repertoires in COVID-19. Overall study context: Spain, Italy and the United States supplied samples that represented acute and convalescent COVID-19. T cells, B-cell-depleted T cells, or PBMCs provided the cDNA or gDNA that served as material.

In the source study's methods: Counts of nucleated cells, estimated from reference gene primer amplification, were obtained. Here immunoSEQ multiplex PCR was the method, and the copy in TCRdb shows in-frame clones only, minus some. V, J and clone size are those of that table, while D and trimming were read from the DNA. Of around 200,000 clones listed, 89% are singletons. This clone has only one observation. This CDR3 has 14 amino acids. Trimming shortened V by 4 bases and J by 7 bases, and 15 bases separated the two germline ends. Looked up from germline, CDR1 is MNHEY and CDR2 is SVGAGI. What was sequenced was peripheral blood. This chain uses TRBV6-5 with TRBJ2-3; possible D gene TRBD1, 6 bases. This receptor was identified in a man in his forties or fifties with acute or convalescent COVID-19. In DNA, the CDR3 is TGTGCCAGCAGTTTGGATGGGGGCACGAATACGCAGTATTTT. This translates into CASSLDGGTNTQYF.